Presented here are 27 T cell receptor beta chains from one specimen sequenced in a study of blood T cells in healthy people across ages. A sample-barcoded 5' primer and a J-beta primer mix were used in a second PCR of about 7 to 12 cycles. TCRdb called the 5' RACE reads again in MiXCR, with one record for every CDR3 protein. Of fewer than 2,000,000 distinct CDR3 sequences in the sample, roughly two fifths were seen once. Sequences were obtained from blood. These TCRs come from a human donor in good health.

Of note for this clonotype: At one end the junction does not follow the germline gene, possibly because of a read error. The genes are TRBV2 and TRBJ1-5, with TRBD1 matching over 7 bases. The CDR3 extends over 15 amino acids. Germline V gene data show CDR1 as SNHLY and CDR2 as FYNNEI. DNA of the CDR3: TGTGCCAGCAGGGAGCAGGGGGATAGGAATCGGCCCCAGCATTTT. This encodes CASREQGDRNRPQHF.

For this clonotype: Sequence at one end of the junction differs from germline and may be a read error. This rearrangement joins TRBV4-1 to TRBJ2-3; D not certain. The CDR3 is 12 amino acids. CDR1 is MGHRA and CDR2 is YSYEKL in the germline V gene. The CDR3, as DNA: TGCGTCAGCAGCCAACCGATAGATACGCAGTATTTT. Its protein product is CVSSQPIDTQYF.

J is TRBJ1-1 and V is TRBV6-1; TRBD1 is a possible D gene (6 bases). Looked up from germline, CDR1 is MNHNS and CDR2 is SASEGT. V lost 7 bases and J lost 5, with 11 bases in between. The length of the CDR3 is 12 residues. The CDR3 DNA reads TGTGCCAGCATAGGGGGGCGGACTGAAGCTTTCTTT. Residues: CASIGGRTEAFF.

On this clonotype: The junction shows a germline mismatch at one end, possibly a read error. V usage is TRBV12-3 or TRBV12-4 and J usage is TRBJ2-1; D might be TRBD2 (5 bases). This CDR3 contains 11 residues. This chain's CDR3 is CVSSLANEQFF. The CDR3 DNA sequence: TGTGTCAGCAGTTTAGCGAATGAGCAGTTCTTC.

CDR3 sequence reads: CASSVVRAVPRIDEQYF. The CDR3 DNA sequence: TGTGCCAGCAGCGTAGTCCGGGCTGTTCCGCGGATTGACGAGCAGTACTTC. This chain connects TRBV9 to TRBJ2-7; D ambiguous. The V and J ends lost 0 bases and 5 bases respectively, with 21 bases between them. The CDR3 is 17 amino acids. Germline CDR1 and CDR2: SGDLS and YYNGEE.

The chain recombines TRBV9 with TRBJ2-1; perhaps TRBD1 as D (5 bases). Trimming removed 4 bases at V and 5 bases at J, with 19 bases between. Germline CDR1 SGDLS, CDR2 YYNGEE. The CDR3 extends over 16 amino acids. The CDR3 loop is CASSLWATVQDNEQFF. Written as DNA, the CDR3 is TGTGCCAGCAGCCTCTGGGCGACAGTACAAGACAATGAGCAGTTCTTC.

This chain uses TRBV5-1 with TRBJ2-1, with TRBD1 as a possible D gene (5 bases). The CDR3 has 13 amino acids. CDR1 is SGHRS and CDR2 is YFSETQ in the germline V gene. Trimming took off 4 bases at V and 5 bases at J, with 10 bases between the two ends. Here the CDR3 DNA reads TGCGCCAGCAGCGGTGACAGCAACAATGAGCAGTTCTTC. Its protein is CASSGDSNNEQFF.

This clonotype was counted only a few times. The V and J genes are TRBV4-3 and TRBJ2-7; possible D gene TRBD1, 6 bases. This CDR3 spans 16 amino acids. In germline, CDR1 is LGHNA, CDR2 YSLEER. V lost 1 base and J lost 2, with 15 bases in between. CDR3 residues: CASSQANRVGTYEQYF. The CDR3 DNA follows: TGCGCCAGCAGCCAAGCAAACAGGGTTGGAACCTACGAGCAGTACTTC.

The sample holds a few counts of this clonotype. This chain links TRBV10-3 with TRBJ2-3; D remains unclear. V lost 7 bases to trimming and J lost 0 bases, with 14 bases between them. The length of the CDR3 is 15 residues. Germline lookup yields CDR1 ENHRY and CDR2 SYGVKD. CDR3 coding DNA: TGTGCCATCAATTTGGACCAGAAAAGCACAGATACGCAGTATTTT. Protein product: CAINLDQKSTDTQYF.

There are a few counts of this clonotype. V and J are TRBV7-2 and TRBJ2-3; 9 positions agree with TRBD1. Germline-derived CDR1 and CDR2 are SGHTA and FQGNSA. Trimming removed 6 bases from V and 3 bases from J; junction bases left unmatched: 7. There are 15 residues in the CDR3. The CDR3 loop reads CASRLTGGRTDTQYF. The CDR3 DNA follows: TGTGCCAGCAGGCTGACAGGGGGTCGGACAGATACGCAGTATTTT.

The chain has TRBV24-1 and TRBJ2-3; perhaps TRBD1 as D (6 bases). V gave up 4 bases and J gave up 2 bases, with 9 bases separating them. CDR3 length equals 14 residues. Per germline, CDR1 KGHDR and CDR2 SFDVKD. DNA of the CDR3: TGTGCCACCAGTGACCCAGGGGACACAGATACGCAGTATTTT. Its protein is CATSDPGDTDTQYF.

The genes are TRBV7-8 and TRBJ1-3, with D uncertain. The V gene lost 5 bases and the J gene lost 0 bases, with 14 bases spanning the gap. There are 16 residues in the CDR3. Per germline, CDR1 SGHVS and CDR2 FQNEAQ. CDR3 loop: CASSLIGLDSGNTIYF. For the CDR3, the DNA is TGTGCCAGCAGCCTCATTGGGCTGGACTCTGGAAACACCATATATTTT.

This chain uses TRBV6-2 or TRBV6-3 with TRBJ2-1, with 10 bases identical to TRBD2. The V segment lost 8 bases and the J segment 9 bases; nucleotides outside the gene matches: 7. Germline CDR1 MNHEY, CDR2 SVGEGT. The CDR3 extends over 13 amino acids. CDR3 residues: CASSPLAGAEQFF. The CDR3 region has the DNA TGTGCCAGCTCGCCGCTAGCGGGGGCTGAGCAGTTCTTC.

This rearrangement joins TRBV6-5 to TRBJ1-2, with D uncertain. The CDR3 is 13 amino acids. Trimming removed 0 bases from V and 7 bases from J, with 9 bases in between. The germline CDR1 and CDR2 sequences are MNHEY and SVGAGI. CDR3 nucleotide sequence: TGTGCCAGCAGTTACTCGATAGTCGCTGGCTACACCTTC. Residues: CASSYSIVAGYTF.

The rearrangement joins TRBV20-1 to TRBJ2-7; perhaps D is TRBD1 or TRBD2 (5 bases each). Germline CDR1 is DFQATT and CDR2 is SNEGSKA (reference sequence). The CDR3 contains 13 residues. Trimming removed 3 bases at V and 2 bases at J, with 11 bases between. The CDR3 coding sequence is TGCAGTGCTAGTCGGGGCTATACCTACGAGCAGTACTTC. Translating it yields CSASRGYTYEQYF.

This clonotype has only a few counts. The V call is TRBV5-4, the J call TRBJ1-1; tentative D call: TRBD1 (5 bases). The germline gives CDR1 SGHNT, CDR2 YYREEE (reference sequence). The CDR3 extends over 15 amino acids. V lost 2 bases to trimming and J lost 0 bases, with 11 bases between them. CDR3: CASSLDGTVNTEAFF. CDR3 in DNA: TGTGCCAGCAGCTTAGATGGGACGGTGAACACTGAAGCTTTCTTT.

This sequence joins TRBV7-9 and TRBJ2-1; 9 positions agree with TRBD1. V was pared by 1 base and J by 5 bases, with 6 bases of the junction left unmatched. The CDR3 totals 16 residues. Germline CDR1 reads SEHNR; CDR2 reads FQNEAQ (reference sequence). The CDR3 sequence is CASSLEGDRAHNEQFF. CDR3 DNA sequence: TGTGCCAGCAGCTTAGAGGGGGACAGGGCCCACAATGAGCAGTTCTTC.

The chain uses TRBV12-3 or TRBV12-4 and TRBJ1-2; D is ambiguous. CDR3 length: 14 residues. The V gene lost 3 bases and the J gene lost 2 bases, with 10 bases spanning the gap. The CDR3 spells CASSLRHHNYGYTF. DNA for the CDR3: TGTGCCAGCAGTTTGAGGCACCACAACTATGGCTACACCTTC.

V and J are TRBV4-1 and TRBJ2-1; maybe TRBD2 (5 bases). V lost 8 bases and J 12 bases, leaving 20 bases between the germline ends. The CDR3 spans 13 residues. The germline CDR1 and CDR2 sequences are MGHRA and YSYEKL. Written as DNA, the CDR3 is TGCGCCAGCGGCTCCCAGAGAAGCCGGGGGCAGTTCTTC. Translation gives CASGSQRSRGQFF.

The chain uses TRBV24-1 and TRBJ2-1; tentative D call: TRBD1 (6 bases). The V and J ends lost 2 bases and 0 bases respectively, with 16 bases between them. This CDR3 is 18 amino acids long. Germline V gene sequence: CDR1 KGHDR, CDR2 SFDVKD. The DNA of the CDR3 is TGTGCCACCAGTGATTACAGGACAGAACAGAGCTCCTACAATGAGCAGTTCTTC. Encoded protein: CATSDYRTEQSSYNEQFF.

This clonotype appeared a single time. Since the CDR3 does not end with the conserved phenylalanine or tryptophan, this likely comes from a read error. Here the CDR3 reads CASSLWTGGYNEQFV. The CDR3 coding sequence is TGTGCCAGCAGCTTGTGGACAGGGGGTTACAATGAGCAGTTCGTC. This chain links TRBV5-8 with TRBJ2-1, with 10 bases fitting TRBD1. Germline loops: CDR1 SGHTS, CDR2 YDEGEE. V was pared by 1 base and J by 4 bases, with 2 bases of the junction left unmatched. This CDR3 region has 15 residues.

The CDR3 is CSARDPGGPHSYNEQFF. The CDR3 DNA is TGCAGTGCTAGAGATCCCGGGGGGCCCCACTCCTACAATGAGCAGTTCTTC. This rearrangement joins TRBV20-1 to TRBJ2-1, with a possible D match to TRBD2 (7 bases). Per the germline V gene, CDR1 is DFQATT and CDR2 is SNEGSKA (reference sequence). Between the trimmed V and J ends, which lost 0 bases and 0 bases, there was a span of 15 bases. The CDR3 sequence is 17 residues long.

CDR3 in amino acids: CASSAGVAGGLETQYF. The CDR3 nucleotides read TGTGCCAGCAGCGCGGGGGTAGCGGGGGGGCTGGAGACCCAGTACTTC. The chain couples TRBV7-3 to TRBJ2-5; 11 nucleotides line up with TRBD2. J was trimmed by 5 bases and V by 5 bases; bases with no gene match: 10. Per germline, CDR1 SGHTA and CDR2 FQGTGA. The CDR3 loop spans 16 amino acids.

This clonotype was observed a handful of times. The gene calls are TRBV28 and TRBJ2-5; 8 bases fit TRBD1. The V segment lost 2 bases and the J segment 0 bases; nucleotides outside the gene matches: 14. The CDR3 totals 19 residues. Germline V gene data show CDR1 as MDHEN and CDR2 as SYDVKM. The CDR3 loop is CASSLEPLSSGGDQETQYF. The CDR3 DNA reads TGTGCCAGCAGTTTAGAGCCCTTAAGTTCAGGGGGCGACCAAGAGACCCAGTACTTC. The full variable domain, rest sourced from reference TRBV28 and TRBJ2-5, is DVKVTQSSRYLVKRTGEKVFLECVQDMDHENMFWYRQDPGLGLRLIYFSYDVKMKEKGDIPEGYSVSREKKERFSLILESASTNQTSMYLCASSLEPLSSGGDQETQYFGPGTRLLVL.

This clonotype appeared a few times. The rearrangement uses TRBV7-2 and TRBJ1-5; D remains unclear. The CDR3 length is 15 residues. The germline V and J ends were trimmed by 4 bases and 5 bases, with 15 bases remaining between them. Per the germline V gene, CDR1 is SGHTA and CDR2 is FQGNSA. CDR3 sequence: CASSSRAGADQPQHF. CDR3 nucleotide sequence: TGTGCCAGCAGCTCCCGGGCGGGAGCCGATCAGCCCCAGCATTTT.

The chain recombines TRBV20-1 with TRBJ1-1; TRBD1 aligns across 8 bases. Looked up from germline, CDR1 is DFQATT and CDR2 is SNEGSKA (reference sequence). The CDR3 runs 14 residues. The V segment lost 0 bases and the J segment 5 bases; nucleotides outside the gene matches: 5. This CDR3 reads CSARDQGAVTEAFF. CDR3 DNA: TGCAGTGCTAGAGATCAGGGGGCGGTAACTGAAGCTTTCTTT.

The V gene is TRBV5-1, the J gene TRBJ1-1; D uncertain. The CDR3 has 12 residues. Germline V CDR1 and CDR2: SGHRS, YFSETQ. The V gene lost 3 bases and the J gene lost 7 bases, with 10 bases spanning the gap. The CDR3 reads CASSYGDDEAFF. In DNA form, the CDR3 reads TGCGCCAGCAGCTACGGGGATGATGAAGCTTTCTTT.